Listed below are T cell receptor beta chains from one sample, sequenced in a study of cytomegalovirus exposure and HLA in healthy donors. Sequencing was performed with immunoSEQ multiplex PCR; in TCRdb, only in-frame clones are kept and a portion is missing. Among tens of thousands of clones listed, roughly three quarters were seen once. The specimen was PBMCs. These TCRs come from a male donor in good health and CMV-seronegative. Each CDR3 is given with its conserved first and last residue. Each record gives: D gene, clone size, J gene, V gene, CDR3 protein, CDR3 DNA. D genes are given only for firm matches. Expanded clones get a size class; other rows say once, few or many, or leave the size out.

>NA|NA|TRBJ2-7|TRBV5-6
CASSRPTGPTGEQYF
TGTGCCAGCAGCCGCCCGACAGGACCAACCGGCGAGCAGTACTTC
>TRBD2|NA|TRBJ2-2|TRBV27
CASSLSALAGGATGELFF
TGTGCCAGCAGTTTATCGGCACTAGCGGGGGGGGCCACCGGGGAGCTGTTTTTT
>TRBD1|NA|TRBJ1-5|TRBV19
CASSIEQGLPQHF
TGTGCCAGTAGTATAGAACAGGGGCTGCCCCAGCATTTT
>TRBD2|NA|TRBJ2-5|TRBV30
CAWRSGTSGAEETQYF
TGTGCCTGGAGATCCGGGACTAGCGGGGCGGAAGAGACCCAGTACTTC
>NA|NA|TRBJ2-5|TRBV7-2
CASSSYSPEYGTQYF
TGTGCCAGCAGCTCCTATTCCCCGGAGTATGGGACCCAGTACTTC
>TRBD1|few|TRBJ1-1|TRBV4-1
CASSQVTGKVNTEAFF
TGCGCCAGCAGCCAAGTGACAGGGAAGGTGAACACTGAAGCTTTCTTT
>TRBD1|NA|TRBJ2-7|TRBV10-1
CASSRTGPYEQYF
TGCGCCAGCAGCCGGACAGGGCCCTACGAGCAGTACTTC
>TRBD1|NA|TRBJ1-5|TRBV28
CASSILTLDRGKRQPQHF
TGTGCCAGCAGTATCCTTACCCTTGACAGGGGGAAGCGTCAGCCCCAGCATTTT
>NA|NA|TRBJ1-1|TRBV12-2
CASRFRVDTEAFF
TGTGCAAGTCGCTTCAGGGTGGACACTGAAGCTTTCTTT
>TRBD1|few|TRBJ1-1|TRBV19
CASVPGQPNTEAFF
TGTGCCAGCGTACCGGGACAGCCGAACACTGAAGCTTTCTTT
>TRBD1|NA|TRBJ1-2|TRBV9
CASSVGHTGGTYGYTF
TGTGCCAGCAGCGTAGGTCACACAGGGGGAACGTATGGCTACACCTTC
>NA|few|TRBJ1-1|TRBV7-2
CASSVGHANTEAFF
TGTGCCAGCAGCGTGGGACACGCGAACACTGAAGCTTTCTTT
>NA|NA|TRBJ2-7|TRBV30
CAWTPGGIDEQYF
TGTGCCTGGACCCCAGGGGGGATCGACGAGCAGTACTTC
>NA|NA|TRBJ1-2|TRBV29-1
CSAHPRTYGYTF
TGCAGCGCCCACCCGCGAACCTATGGCTACACCTTC
>NA|NA|TRBJ2-1|TRBV7-9
CASKTKQGFDNEQFF
TGTGCCAGCAAAACAAAGCAGGGTTTCGACAATGAGCAGTTCTTC
>NA|NA|TRBJ1-1|TRBV9
CASSVSAVNTEAFF
TGTGCCAGCAGCGTTTCTGCGGTGAACACTGAAGCTTTCTTT
>TRBD2|few|TRBJ2-7|TRBV5-1
CASSLGTSGISPYEQYF
TGCGCCAGCAGCTTGGGGACTAGCGGGATATCCCCCTACGAGCAGTACTTC
>NA|once|TRBJ1-2|TRBV6-6
CASSERSSYGYTF
TGTGCCAGCTCAGAGAGGAGCTCCTATGGCTACACCTTC
>TRBD1|NA|TRBJ2-7|TRBV5-6
CASSLSGTGVLSYEQYF
TGTGCCAGCAGCTTGTCCGGGACAGGGGTCCTATCCTACGAGCAGTACTTC
>TRBD1|NA|TRBJ2-3|TRBV7-3
CASSSRAGGTDTQYF
TGTGCCAGCAGCTCCCGGGCAGGGGGTACAGATACGCAGTATTTT
>NA|NA|TRBJ1-1|TRBV19
CASMSWLQGSDEAFF
TGTGCCAGTATGAGTTGGCTCCAGGGTTCCGATGAAGCTTTCTTT
>NA|NA|TRBJ1-1|TRBV9
CASSPYTFSNTEAFF
TGTGCCAGCAGCCCTTACACCTTTTCGAACACTGAAGCTTTCTTT
>TRBD1|NA|TRBJ2-7|TRBV7-2
CASSLGALGTGTHYEQYF
TGTGCCAGCAGCTTAGGCGCGCTCGGGACAGGGACTCACTACGAGCAGTACTTC
>NA|NA|TRBJ1-1|TRBV4-3
CASSQGSKTREAFF
TGCGCCAGCAGCCAAGGGTCGAAAACCCGTGAGGCTTTCTTT